What follows are 27 T cell receptor beta chains derived from one specimen sequenced in a study of OX40 agonist ivuxolimab in advanced cancers. Clones were read by immunoSEQ multiplex PCR, and TCRdb kept only the in-frame ones, dropping some. The sample lists about 86,000 clones; around 88% were seen once. The input for sequencing was CD4+ or CD8+ T cells sorted from blood, taken in a trial of the OX40 agonist ivuxolimab. The receptor set was obtained from an adult with an advanced solid tumor such as melanoma, head and neck, liver or kidney cancer.

The rearrangement uses TRBV5-4 and TRBJ2-6; possibly TRBD2 for D (6 bases). The length of the CDR3 is 18 residues. Germline CDR1 is SGHNT and CDR2 is YYREEE (reference sequence). Trimming removed 4 bases from V and 1 base from J, with 18 bases in between. In nucleotides, the CDR3 is TGTGCCAGCAGCATATTCCGGGGGTCTCTGTCTGGGGCCAACGTCCTGACTTTC. Encoded protein: CASSIFRGSLSGANVLTF.

The V gene is TRBV30, the J gene TRBJ2-3, with D hard to call. Germline-derived CDR1 and CDR2 are GTSNPN and SVGIG (reference sequence). The CDR3 has 11 amino acids. Trimming left V 0 bases short and J 5 bases short, with 3 bases between. In DNA, the CDR3 is TGTGCCTGGAGTGTAAAAGATACGCAGTATTTT. This codes for CAWSVKDTQYF.

This chain uses TRBV29-1 with TRBJ1-3; D is undetermined. With 5 bases removed from V and 0 bases from J, the gap between germline ends came to 8 bases. The CDR3 sequence is 13 residues long. Germline V gives CDR1 SQVTM, CDR2 ANQGSEA. The CDR3 here is CSVLENSGNTIYF. The CDR3 DNA reads TGCAGCGTTCTTGAAAACTCTGGAAACACCATATATTTT.

This rearrangement joins TRBV27 to TRBJ2-1; 15 positions match TRBD2. CDR3 length: 16 residues. Germline CDR1 and CDR2: MNHEY and SMNVEV (reference sequence). V shed 1 base and J 8 bases; nucleotides not matched to a gene: 3. For the CDR3, the DNA is TGTGCCAGCAGTTTATGGACTAGCGGGAGGGGGGATGAGCAGTTCTTC. It codes for CASSLWTSGRGDEQFF.

This rearrangement joins TRBV9 to TRBJ2-5, with 9 bases identical to TRBD2. Germline V gene data show CDR1 as SGDLS and CDR2 as YYNGEE. Unmatched junction bases numbered 12, after V lost 4 bases and J lost 5 bases. This CDR3 region has 16 residues. As DNA, the CDR3 is TGTGCCAGCAGCTTCTCAGCGGGGGGCCTGGGGGAGACCCAGTACTTC. Its protein is CASSFSAGGLGETQYF.

The chain combines TRBV7-2 with TRBJ1-2; D gene unclear. Trimming stripped 1 base from V and 10 bases from J, with 13 bases between. The CDR3 consists of 13 residues. CDR1 and CDR2 from the germline V gene are SGHTA and FQGNSA. The CDR3 here is CASSLGRLEDYTF. CDR3 nucleotides: TGTGCCAGCAGCTTAGGGAGGTTGGAGGACTACACCTTC.

The chain combines TRBV5-4 with TRBJ2-2; weak D call: TRBD2 (5 bases). The germline gives CDR1 SGHNT, CDR2 YYREEE (reference sequence). The CDR3 runs to 15 residues. The ends were cut back, 3 bases at V and 1 base at J, with 10 bases in the middle. The CDR3 DNA sequence: TGTGCCAGCAGCTCCAAGAGGGAGAACACCGGGGAGCTGTTTTTT. This sequence encodes CASSSKRENTGELFF.

This clone occurred a few times. The gene calls are TRBV30 and TRBJ1-2, with 8 nucleotides matching TRBD1. The CDR3 has 14 amino acids. With 2 bases clipped from V and 0 bases from J, the junction kept 2 bases outside the gene matches. Looked up from germline, CDR1 is GTSNPN and CDR2 is SVGIG (reference sequence). The CDR3 protein is CAWSRDRTNYGYTF. CDR3 DNA: TGTGCCTGGAGTCGGGACAGGACTAACTATGGCTACACCTTC.

As DNA, the CDR3 is TGCAGCGTTGAGGTGGGAAGGGAGAGTTACAATGAGCAGTTCTTC. This codes for CSVEVGRESYNEQFF. V gene TRBV29-1 combines with J gene TRBJ2-1; D is possibly TRBD2 (5 bases). The CDR3 loop spans 15 amino acids. The ends were cut back, 3 bases at V and 4 bases at J, with 16 bases in the middle. Germline V gene data show CDR1 as SQVTM and CDR2 as ANQGSEA.

This rearrangement joins TRBV28 to TRBJ2-7, with D unclear. The CDR3 is 12 residues long. Germline-derived CDR1 and CDR2 are MDHEN and SYDVKM. Trimming removed 3 bases from V and 5 bases from J, with 8 bases in between. CDR3 DNA: TGTGCCAGCAGTTTCAGGACGGACGAGCAGTACTTC. This translates into CASSFRTDEQYF.

The chain carries TRBV18 and TRBJ2-1; 9 bases are shared with TRBD1. CDR3 length: 15 residues. Trimming at V came to 4 bases and at J to 3 bases, leaving 4 bases not matched to a gene. Per germline, CDR1 KGHSH and CDR2 LQKENI. CDR3 nucleotides: TGTGCCAGCTCACACCGGGACAGGGACTACAATGAGCAGTTCTTC. Its translation: CASSHRDRDYNEQFF.

The chain is built from TRBV19 and TRBJ1-5; D call uncertain. The CDR3 totals 14 residues. Looked up from germline, CDR1 is LNHDA and CDR2 is SQIVND (reference sequence). The ends were cut back, 8 bases at V and 6 bases at J, with 17 bases in the middle. CDR3 nucleotides: TGTGCCAGTTCTGGACGAGAAAATTCTCAGCCCCAGCATTTT. Encoded protein: CASSGRENSQPQHF.

CDR3 loop: CASSPVRGAYNEQFF. In nucleotides, the CDR3 is TGTGCCAGCAGTCCGGTTCGGGGGGCTTACAATGAGCAGTTCTTC. V usage is TRBV28 and J usage is TRBJ2-1; weak D call: TRBD2 (7 bases). CDR3 length: 15 residues. V was trimmed by 5 bases and J by 4 bases, leaving 15 bases between them. Per the germline V gene, CDR1 is MDHEN and CDR2 is SYDVKM.

This chain connects TRBV28 to TRBJ1-4, with 7 nucleotides matching TRBD1. V trimming: 3 bases; J trimming: 3 bases; junction bases outside the gene matches: 10. The CDR3 covers 17 residues. Germline CDR1 is MDHEN and CDR2 is SYDVKM. The CDR3 reads CASSFPSFRGANEKLFF. CDR3 coding DNA: TGTGCCAGCAGTTTCCCCAGTTTCAGGGGGGCTAATGAAAAACTGTTTTTT.

The chain recombines TRBV2 with TRBJ1-4, with D hard to call. CDR3 length equals 15 residues. With 2 bases removed from V and 0 bases from J, the gap between germline ends came to 7 bases. The germline V gene has CDR1 SNHLY and CDR2 FYNNEI. The CDR3 here is CASSESGATNEKLFF. The CDR3 DNA is TGTGCCAGCAGTGAAAGCGGGGCAACTAATGAAAAACTGTTTTTT.

The chain joins TRBV6-6 to TRBJ1-6; TRBD1 is a possible D gene (6 bases). Germline assignment: CDR1 MNHNY and CDR2 SVGAGI (reference sequence). This CDR3 is built from 14 residues. The V end lost 4 bases, the J end lost 14 bases, and 18 bases lay between the germline ends. The CDR3 DNA follows: TGTGCCAGCAGTTCCGTTCAGGGGAAAAGAACCCTCCACTTT. It is translated as CASSSVQGKRTLHF.

V is TRBV19 and J is TRBJ1-5; D is unresolved. Deletions cut 9 bases from V and 3 bases from J, with 15 bases between. CDR1 and CDR2 from the germline V gene are LNHDA and SQIVND (reference sequence). CDR3 length equals 14 residues. In DNA form, the CDR3 reads TGTGCCAGCGCCCAAGGAGGGAACAATCAGCCCCAGCATTTT. As protein: CASAQGGNNQPQHF.

V usage is TRBV15 and J usage is TRBJ2-5; tentatively, D is TRBD2 (5 bases). With 0 bases removed from V and 7 bases from J, the gap between germline ends came to 9 bases. The CDR3 loop spans 13 amino acids. Germline V gives CDR1 LNHNV, CDR2 YYDKDF (reference sequence). CDR3 protein: CATSRDESGTQYF. DNA of the CDR3: TGTGCCACCAGCAGAGATGAGAGCGGGACCCAGTACTTC.

This rearrangement joins TRBV19 to TRBJ2-1, with a tentative D call TRBD2 (6 bases). Germline CDR1 reads LNHDA; CDR2 reads SQIVND (reference sequence). The V end was cut by 1 base, the J end by 6 bases, with 10 bases between. The CDR3 is 14 residues long. Here the CDR3 DNA reads TGTGCCAGTAGTATAGGACGGCGGGGCAATGAGCAGTTCTTC. Protein: CASSIGRRGNEQFF.

V and J are TRBV19 and TRBJ2-7; D is ambiguous. The CDR3 totals 13 residues. Trimming pared 4 bases from V and 6 bases from J, leaving 13 bases between. The germline CDR1 and CDR2 sequences are LNHDA and SQIVND (reference sequence). CDR3 region: CASSKGPPGEQYF. DNA of the CDR3: TGTGCCAGTAGTAAGGGTCCGCCGGGCGAGCAGTACTTC.

The chain combines TRBV10-1 with TRBJ1-1; D is possibly TRBD1 (6 bases). The germline gives CDR1 WNHNN, CDR2 SYGVQD (reference sequence). The CDR3 has 12 residues. V was cut by 3 bases and J by 14 bases, with 16 bases left in between. CDR3 sequence reads: CASSDGGPARFF. In DNA form, the CDR3 reads TGCGCCAGCAGTGATGGGGGGCCCGCGCGGTTCTTT.

The CDR3 DNA sequence: TGTGCCAGCAGCTTAGTCGCAGGGTTAAACGAGCAGTACTTC. This codes for CASSLVAGLNEQYF. The chain carries TRBV7-2 and TRBJ2-7; weak D call: TRBD1 (5 bases). V shed 1 base and J shed 5 bases, with 12 bases lying between them. Germline values: CDR1 SGHTA, CDR2 FQGNSA. This CDR3 is 14 amino acids long.

This chain links TRBV25-1 with TRBJ1-3, with unresolved D. Germline CDR1 and CDR2: MGHDK and SYGVNS. V lost 11 bases and J lost 0, with 8 bases in between. The CDR3 spans 12 residues. CDR3: CAARSSGNTIYF. CDR3 coding DNA: TGTGCCGCTCGTTCCTCTGGAAACACCATATATTTT.

The chain recombines TRBV11-1 with TRBJ2-7, with D perhaps TRBD2 (5 bases). Germline V gene data show CDR1 as SGHAT and CDR2 as FQDESV (reference sequence). Trimming took off 3 bases at V and 1 base at J, with 13 bases between the two ends. This CDR3 is 15 amino acids long. The CDR3 bases are TGTGCCAGCAGCTTGCTCATCGGCGGGTCCTACGAGCAGTACTTC. Translation gives CASSLLIGGSYEQYF. Drawing the rest from reference TRBV11-1 and TRBJ2-7, the complete variable domain is EAEVAQSPRYKITEKSQAVAFWCDPISGHATLYWYRQILGQGPELLVQFQDESVVDDSQLPKDRFSAERLKGVDSTLKIQPAELGDSAMYLCASSLLIGGSYEQYFGPGTRLTVT.

The V gene is TRBV5-5, the J gene TRBJ2-1; TRBD2 is a possible D gene (6 bases). V dropped 1 base and J dropped 8 bases, with 16 bases sitting between them. CDR1 SGHKS and CDR2 YYEKEE come from the germline V gene (reference sequence). The CDR3 has 15 amino acids. The CDR3: CASSLYGSGVDEQFF. The CDR3 nucleotides are TGTGCCAGCAGCTTGTACGGGAGCGGCGTGGATGAGCAGTTCTTC.

This clone has more than one count but fewer than ten. This rearrangement joins TRBV7-9 to TRBJ2-1; maybe TRBD1 (5 bases). Trimming pared 5 bases from V and 4 bases from J, leaving 12 bases between. Germline V gives CDR1 SEHNR, CDR2 FQNEAQ (reference sequence). The CDR3 consists of 14 residues. The chain's CDR3 is CASSVIGDYNEQFF. As DNA, the CDR3 is TGTGCCAGCAGCGTGATAGGGGATTACAATGAGCAGTTCTTC. The full variable domain, its missing parts supplied by reference TRBV7-9 and TRBJ2-1, is DTGVSQNPRHKITKRGQNVTFRCDPISEHNRLYWYRQTLGQGPEFLTYFQNEAQLEKSRLLSDRFSAERPKGSFSTLEIQRTEQGDSAMYLCASSVIGDYNEQFFGPGTRLTVL.

As regards this clone: A junction end diverges from the germline sequence, so it may reflect a read error. The V call is TRBV7-7, the J call TRBJ1-1; D perhaps matches TRBD1 (5 bases). Germline CDR1 reads SSHAT; CDR2 reads FNYEAQ (reference sequence). The CDR3 spans 15 residues. The CDR3 DNA sequence: TGTGCTAGCAGCCCCCTACAGGCGGGGAACACTGAAGCTTTCTTT. Translated: CASSPLQAGNTEAFF.